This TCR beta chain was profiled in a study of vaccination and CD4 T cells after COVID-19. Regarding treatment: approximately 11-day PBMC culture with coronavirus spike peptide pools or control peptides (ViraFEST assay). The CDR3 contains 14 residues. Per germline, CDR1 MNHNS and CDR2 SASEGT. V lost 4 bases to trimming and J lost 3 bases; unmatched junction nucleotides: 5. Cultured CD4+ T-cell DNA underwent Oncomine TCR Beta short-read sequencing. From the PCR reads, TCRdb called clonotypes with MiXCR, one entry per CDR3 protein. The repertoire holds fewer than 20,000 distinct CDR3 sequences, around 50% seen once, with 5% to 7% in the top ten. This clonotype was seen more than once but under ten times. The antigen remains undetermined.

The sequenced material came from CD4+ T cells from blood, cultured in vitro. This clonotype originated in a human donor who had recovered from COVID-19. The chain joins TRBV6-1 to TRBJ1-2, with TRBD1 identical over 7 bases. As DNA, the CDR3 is TGTGCCAGCAGTGGGCACCAGGGGGACTATGGCTACACCTTC. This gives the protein CASSGHQGDYGYTF.